The clone carrying this TCR beta chain has just a few counts. The data originate from a study of T cells in Graves' hyperthyroidism and ophthalmopathy. Amplification of TCR beta CDR3 regions used RNA as the template. When the TCR CDR3 underwent first-round RT-PCR, the HTBI primer set was used. TCRdb ran MiXCR on the multiplex PCR reads and lists one entry per CDR3 protein. The sample includes more than 350,000 distinct CDR3 sequences, about 18% of them seen just once. This clonotype was obtained from a woman under 40 with Graves' hyperthyroidism that later progressed to Graves' ophthalmopathy. Sequenced input: blood.

This CDR3 reads CASGLAGGGTDTQYF. Written as DNA, the CDR3 is TGTGCCAGTGGTCTAGCGGGAGGTGGCACAGATACGCAGTATTTT. The chain links TRBV19 to TRBJ2-3, with 11 bases fitting TRBD2. The germline gives CDR1 LNHDA, CDR2 SQIVND (reference sequence). With 8 bases clipped from V and 1 base from J, the junction kept 5 bases outside the gene matches. This CDR3 is 15 amino acids long.